The entry below gives a single T cell receptor (beta chain) sequence along with its context. This sample was taken from a study of blood T cell repertoires in COVID-19. Study-level information: Italy, Spain and the United States were the sources of the convalescent and acute COVID-19 samples. PBMCs, B-cell-depleted T cells, or T cells provided the cDNA or gDNA that made up the material.

Unmatched junction bases numbered 13, after V lost 0 bases and J lost 8 bases. This CDR3 has 17 residues. The V gene's germline CDR1 is KGHSH and CDR2 LQKENI. As originally analysed: Amplification of reference gene primers provided the estimated nucleated cell counts. Produced via immunoSEQ multiplex PCR; TCRdb's table is partial and in-frame only. V and J calls and clone size are as listed in that table; D and trimming were resolved from the DNA. The data contain hundreds of thousands of clones, 85% to 90% of them seen just once; the ten biggest clones take up approximately 4.2%. The TCR sequence derives from a middle-aged man with acute or convalescent COVID-19. The sample consisted of peripheral blood. J is TRBJ1-2 and V is TRBV18, with 9 positions matching TRBD1. The CDR3 bases are TGTGCCAGCTCACCACCCGTTCGCGACAGGGGGGTCGCGGGCTACACCTTC. This sequence encodes CASSPPVRDRGVAGYTF.